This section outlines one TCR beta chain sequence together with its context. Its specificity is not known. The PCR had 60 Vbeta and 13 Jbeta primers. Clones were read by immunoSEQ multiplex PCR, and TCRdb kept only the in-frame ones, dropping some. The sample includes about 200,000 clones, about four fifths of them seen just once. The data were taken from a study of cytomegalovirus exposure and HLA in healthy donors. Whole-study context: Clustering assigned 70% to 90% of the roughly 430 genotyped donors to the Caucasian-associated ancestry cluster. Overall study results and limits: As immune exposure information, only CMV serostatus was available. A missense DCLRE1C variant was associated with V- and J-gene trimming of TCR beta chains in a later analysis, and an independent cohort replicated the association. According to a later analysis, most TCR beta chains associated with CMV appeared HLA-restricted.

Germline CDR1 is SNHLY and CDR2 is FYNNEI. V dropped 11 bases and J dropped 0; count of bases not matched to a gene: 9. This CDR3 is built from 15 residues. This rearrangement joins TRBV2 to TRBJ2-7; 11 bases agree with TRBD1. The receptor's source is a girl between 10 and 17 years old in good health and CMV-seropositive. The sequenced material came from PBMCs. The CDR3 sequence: CAALGGQGASYEQYF. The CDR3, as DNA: TGTGCCGCTTTGGGAGGACAGGGGGCCTCCTACGAGCAGTACTTC.